The TCR beta chain described here comes from a study of cytomegalovirus exposure and HLA in healthy donors. Overall study results and limits: Most CMV-associated TCR beta chains were later found to appear HLA-restricted. Within an earlier analysis, most TCR beta V segments proved productive either about 87% or about 30% of the time.

With 60 Vbeta and 13 Jbeta primers, the PCR was carried out. Profiled with immunoSEQ multiplex PCR; TCRdb holds only in-frame clones, not every one. This table holds 250,000 to 350,000 clones, roughly 88% found once. On this clone itself: The antigen remains unidentified. The junction departs from germline at one end; a sequencing error may be responsible.

CDR3 length: 15 residues. Germline V CDR1 and CDR2: LNHDA, SQIVND (reference sequence). The source is a man in his forties in good health and CMV-seropositive. The chain carries TRBV19 and TRBJ1-5, with 7 bases matching TRBD1. The sample taken for sequencing was PBMCs. In DNA, the CDR3 is TGTGCCAGTAGTCTAGACAGGGCTCGCAATCAGCCCCAGCATTTT. It yields the protein CASSLDRARNQPQHF.